A selection of T cell receptor beta chains follows, all from one sample in a study of T cells in localized non-small cell lung cancer. Sequenced by immunoSEQ multiplex PCR; TCRdb stores in-frame clones only, minus some. In the table there are some 130,000 clones, about 89% of which are singletons. Here the sequenced sample was peripheral blood, taken before any cancer treatment. These receptors were collected from a female donor of 60 years or more with stage I lung adenocarcinoma. Both conserved end residues are part of each CDR3. D genes are given only for firm matches.

d_gene | v_gene | CDR3aa
TRBD2 | TRBV4-2 | CASSQVGTSDYEQYF
TRBD2 | TRBV18 | CASSPTLAGDEQFF
TRBD2 | TRBV28 | CASTRTSGSYEQYF
TRBD2 | TRBV19 | CASSIDSGSGETQYF
. | TRBV7-6 | CASSPGATDTQYF
TRBD2 | TRBV29-1 | CSVSGSGSSGYEQYF
TRBD2 | TRBV2 | CASKWTSGSYEQYF
. | TRBV4-1 | CASILTSGGTEAFF
. | TRBV28 | CASSLSDTQYF
. | TRBV28 | CASSLRQPKAFF
TRBD2 | TRBV10-1 | CASSPGLATDTQYF
TRBD2 | TRBV19 | CASSNLAGLGDTQYF
. | TRBV28 | CASRLPTGAQPQHF
. | TRBV5-5 | CASSLAIRAVLNEQFF
. | TRBV5-4 | CASSLPDLGPHEQYF
. | TRBV29-1 | CSVTLVGEKLFF
. | TRBV5-1 | CASSIGTGRYEQFF
TRBD1 | TRBV19 | CASSYDRGLNEAFF
. | TRBV11-2 | CASSPGTQHTIYF
TRBD2 | TRBV28 | CASSLAGAGGIGELFF
. | TRBV6-4 | CASSPTAEDTQYF
TRBD1 | TRBV5-1 | CASFSGTGGNTEAFF
TRBD2 | TRBV13 | CASSSQLGGETQYF
. | TRBV6-1 | CASSESSGTVYEQFF
TRBD2 | TRBV9 | CASSGGASGRVPTDTQYF
TRBD1 | TRBV6-1 | CASSAEQGSYEQYF
TRBD2 | TRBV6-6 | CASSRGTSGGTYEQYF
. | TRBV28 | CATRQAPQGEQYF
. | TRBV4-1 | CASSQDSSTNYGYTF
. | TRBV30 | CAWSATASSYNEQFF